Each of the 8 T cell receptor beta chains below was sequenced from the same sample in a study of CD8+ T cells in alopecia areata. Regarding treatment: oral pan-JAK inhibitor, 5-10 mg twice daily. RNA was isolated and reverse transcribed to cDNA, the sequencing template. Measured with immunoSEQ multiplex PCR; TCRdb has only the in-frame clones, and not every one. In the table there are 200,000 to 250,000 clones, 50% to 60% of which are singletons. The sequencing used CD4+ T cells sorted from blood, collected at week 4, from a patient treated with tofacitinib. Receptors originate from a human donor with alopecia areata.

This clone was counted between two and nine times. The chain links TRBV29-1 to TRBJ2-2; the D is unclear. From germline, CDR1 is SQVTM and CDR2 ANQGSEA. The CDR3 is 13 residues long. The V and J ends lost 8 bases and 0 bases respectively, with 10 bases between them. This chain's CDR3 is CSTAHTNTGELFF. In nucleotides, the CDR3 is TGCAGCACGGCTCATACGAACACCGGGGAGCTGTTTTTT.

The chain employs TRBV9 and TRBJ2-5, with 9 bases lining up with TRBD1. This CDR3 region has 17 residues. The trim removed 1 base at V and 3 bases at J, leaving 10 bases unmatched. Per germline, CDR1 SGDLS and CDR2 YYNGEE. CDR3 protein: CASSVSPDRGGKETQYF. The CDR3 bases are TGTGCCAGCAGCGTATCCCCGGACAGGGGCGGGAAAGAGACCCAGTACTTC. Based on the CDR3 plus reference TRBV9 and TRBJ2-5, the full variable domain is DSGVTQTPKHLITATGQRVTLRCSPRSGDLSVYWYQQSLDQGLQFLIQYYNGEERAKGNILERFSAQQFPDLHSELNLSSLELGDSALYFCASSVSPDRGGKETQYFGPGTRLLVL.

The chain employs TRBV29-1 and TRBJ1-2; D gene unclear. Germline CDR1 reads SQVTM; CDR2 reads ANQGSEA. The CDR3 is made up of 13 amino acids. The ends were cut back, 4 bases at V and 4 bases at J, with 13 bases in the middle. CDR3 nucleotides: TGCAGCGTTGCCGGCGGGTCGAGCTATGGCTACACCTTC. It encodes CSVAGGSSYGYTF.

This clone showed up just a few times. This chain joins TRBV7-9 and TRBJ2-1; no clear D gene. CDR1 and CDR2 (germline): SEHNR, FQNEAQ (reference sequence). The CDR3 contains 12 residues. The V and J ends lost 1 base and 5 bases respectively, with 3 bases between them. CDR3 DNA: TGTGCCAGCAGCTTAGTACACAATGAGCAGTTCTTC. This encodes CASSLVHNEQFF.

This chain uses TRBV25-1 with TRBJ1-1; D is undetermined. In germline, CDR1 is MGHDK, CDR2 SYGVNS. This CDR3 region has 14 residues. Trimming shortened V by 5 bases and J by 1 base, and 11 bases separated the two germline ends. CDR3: CASSSPHGNTEAFF. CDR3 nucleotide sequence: TGTGCCAGCAGTTCTCCCCACGGGAACACTGAAGCTTTCTTT.

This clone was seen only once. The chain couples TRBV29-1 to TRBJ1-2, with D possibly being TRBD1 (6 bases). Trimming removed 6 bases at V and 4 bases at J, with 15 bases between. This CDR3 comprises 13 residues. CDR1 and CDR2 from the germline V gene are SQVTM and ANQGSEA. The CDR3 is CSVSVTGIYGYTF. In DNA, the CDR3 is TGCAGCGTGTCAGTGACAGGAATCTATGGCTACACCTTC. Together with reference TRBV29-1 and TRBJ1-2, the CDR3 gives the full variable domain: SAVISQKPSRDICQRGTSLTIQCQVDSQVTMMFWYRQQPGQSLTLIATANQGSEATYESGFVIDKFPISRPNLTFSTLTVSNMSPEDSSIYLCSVSVTGIYGYTFGSGTRLTVV.

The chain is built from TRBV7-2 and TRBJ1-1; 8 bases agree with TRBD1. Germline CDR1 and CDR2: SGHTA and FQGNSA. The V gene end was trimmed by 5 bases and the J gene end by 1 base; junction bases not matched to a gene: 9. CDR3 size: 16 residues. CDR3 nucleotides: TGTGCCAGCAGCCCATTCGACAGGGGAAAGAACACTGAAGCTTTCTTT. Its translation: CASSPFDRGKNTEAFF.

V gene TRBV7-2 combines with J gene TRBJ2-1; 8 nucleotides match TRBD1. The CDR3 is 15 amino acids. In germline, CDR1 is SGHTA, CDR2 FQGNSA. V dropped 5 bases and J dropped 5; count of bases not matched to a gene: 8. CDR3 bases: TGTGCCAGCAGCGCAGGGGGCGGTCGGAACAATGAGCAGTTCTTC. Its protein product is CASSAGGGRNNEQFF.